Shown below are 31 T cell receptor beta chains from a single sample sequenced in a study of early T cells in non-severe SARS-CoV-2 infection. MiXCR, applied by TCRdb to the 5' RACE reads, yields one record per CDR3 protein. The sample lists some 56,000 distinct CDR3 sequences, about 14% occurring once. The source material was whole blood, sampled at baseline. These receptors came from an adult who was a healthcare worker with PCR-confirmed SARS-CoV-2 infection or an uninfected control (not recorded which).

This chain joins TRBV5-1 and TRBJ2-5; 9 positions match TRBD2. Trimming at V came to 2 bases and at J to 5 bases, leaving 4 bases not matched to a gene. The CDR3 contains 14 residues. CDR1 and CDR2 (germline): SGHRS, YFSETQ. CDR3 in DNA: TGCGCCAGCAGCTTCCCTAGCGGGGAGGAGACCCAGTACTTC. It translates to CASSFPSGEETQYF.

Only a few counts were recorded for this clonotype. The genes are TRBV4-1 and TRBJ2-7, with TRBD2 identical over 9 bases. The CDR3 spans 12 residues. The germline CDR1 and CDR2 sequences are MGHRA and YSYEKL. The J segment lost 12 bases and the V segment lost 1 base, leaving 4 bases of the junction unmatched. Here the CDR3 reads CASSQVRRGGYF. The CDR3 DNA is TGCGCCAGCAGCCAAGTTCGGCGGGGGGGGTACTTC.

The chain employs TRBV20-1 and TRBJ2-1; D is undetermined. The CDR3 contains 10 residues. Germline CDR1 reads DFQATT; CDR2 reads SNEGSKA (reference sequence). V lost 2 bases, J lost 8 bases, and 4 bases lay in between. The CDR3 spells CSARRDEQFF. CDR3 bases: TGCAGTGCTAGACGAGATGAGCAGTTCTTC.

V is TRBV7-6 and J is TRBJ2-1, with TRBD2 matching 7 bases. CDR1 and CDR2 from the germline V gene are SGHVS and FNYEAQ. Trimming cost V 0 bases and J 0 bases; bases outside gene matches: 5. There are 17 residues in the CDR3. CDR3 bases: TGTGCCAGCAGCTTAGCCTCCGGGACTAACTCCTACAATGAGCAGTTCTTC. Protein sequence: CASSLASGTNSYNEQFF. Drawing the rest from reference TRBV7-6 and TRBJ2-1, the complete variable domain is GAGVSQSPRYKVTKRGQDVALRCDPISGHVSLYWYRQALGQGPEFLTYFNYEAQQDKSGLPNDRFSAERPEGSISTLTIQRTEQRDSAMYRCASSLASGTNSYNEQFFGPGTRLTVL.

The CDR3 DNA reads TGCGCCAGCGTGAGGGAGACGAACACCGGGGAGCTGTTTTTT. It specifies CASVRETNTGELFF. The gene calls are TRBV5-1 and TRBJ2-2, with a weak D call TRBD2 (5 bases). CDR3 size: 14 residues. Between the trimmed V and J ends, which lost 7 bases and 0 bases, there was a span of 10 bases. Germline V gene lookup returns CDR1 SGHRS and CDR2 YFSETQ. Based on the CDR3 plus reference TRBV5-1 and TRBJ2-2, the full variable domain is KAGVTQTPRYLIKTRGQQVTLSCSPISGHRSVSWYQQTPGQGLQFLFEYFSETQRNKGNFPGRFSGRQFSNSRSEMNVSTLELGDSALYLCASVRETNTGELFFGEGSRLTVL.

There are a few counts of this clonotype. For the CDR3, the DNA is TGCGCCAGCAACTCAGGGGGAAATACGCAGTATTTT. It specifies CASNSGGNTQYF. The chain links TRBV10-2 to TRBJ2-3, with TRBD1 identical over 7 bases. CDR3 length: 12 residues. The ends lost 7 bases at V and 7 bases at J; junction bases unmatched: 5. Germline-derived CDR1 and CDR2 are WSHSY and SAAADI.

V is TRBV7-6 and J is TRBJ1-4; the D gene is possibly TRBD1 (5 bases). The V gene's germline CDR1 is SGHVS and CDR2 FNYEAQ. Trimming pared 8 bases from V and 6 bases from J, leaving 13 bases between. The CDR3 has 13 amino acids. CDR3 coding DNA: TGTGCCAGCGCAGGGAGGAATGATGAAAAACTGTTTTTT. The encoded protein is CASAGRNDEKLFF.

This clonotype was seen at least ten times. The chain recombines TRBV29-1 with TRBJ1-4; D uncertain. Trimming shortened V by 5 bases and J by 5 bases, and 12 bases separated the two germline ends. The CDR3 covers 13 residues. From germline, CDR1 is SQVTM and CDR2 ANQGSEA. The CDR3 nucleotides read TGCAGCGTTAAGGAGAGAGCAAATGAAAAACTGTTTTTT. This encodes CSVKERANEKLFF.

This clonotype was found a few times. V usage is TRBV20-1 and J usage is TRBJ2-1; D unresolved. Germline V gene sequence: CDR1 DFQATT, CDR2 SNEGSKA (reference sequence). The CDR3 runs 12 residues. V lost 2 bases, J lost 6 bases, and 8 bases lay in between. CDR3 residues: CSARLLVNEQFF. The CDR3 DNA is TGCAGTGCTAGATTGCTGGTCAATGAGCAGTTCTTC.

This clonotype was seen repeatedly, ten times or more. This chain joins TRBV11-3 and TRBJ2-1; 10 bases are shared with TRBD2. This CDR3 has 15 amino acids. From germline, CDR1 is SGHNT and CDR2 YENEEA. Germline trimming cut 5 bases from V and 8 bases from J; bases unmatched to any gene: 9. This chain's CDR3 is CASSPSLAGVDEQFF. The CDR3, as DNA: TGTGCCAGCAGCCCCAGCCTAGCGGGGGTCGATGAGCAGTTCTTC.

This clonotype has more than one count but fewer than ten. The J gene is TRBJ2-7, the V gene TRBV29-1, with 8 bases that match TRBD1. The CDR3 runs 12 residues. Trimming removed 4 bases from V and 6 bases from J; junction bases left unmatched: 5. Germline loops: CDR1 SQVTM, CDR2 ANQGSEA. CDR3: CSVGQGQGEQYF. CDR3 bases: TGCAGCGTTGGACAGGGGCAGGGCGAGCAGTACTTC.

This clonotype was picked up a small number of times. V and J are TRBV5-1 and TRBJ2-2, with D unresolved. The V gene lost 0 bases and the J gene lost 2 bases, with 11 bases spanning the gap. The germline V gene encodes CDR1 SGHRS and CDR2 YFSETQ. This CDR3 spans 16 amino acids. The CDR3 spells CASSLEGMENTGELFF. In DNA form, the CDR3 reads TGCGCCAGCAGCTTGGAAGGGATGGAAAACACCGGGGAGCTGTTTTTT.

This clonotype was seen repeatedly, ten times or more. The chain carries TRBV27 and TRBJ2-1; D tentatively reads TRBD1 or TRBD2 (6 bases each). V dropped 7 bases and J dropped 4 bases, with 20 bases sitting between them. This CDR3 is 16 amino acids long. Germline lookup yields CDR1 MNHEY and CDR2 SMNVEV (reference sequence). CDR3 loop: CASTLQAGHTYNEQFF. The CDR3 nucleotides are TGTGCCAGCACCCTCCAGGCGGGACACACATACAATGAGCAGTTCTTC.

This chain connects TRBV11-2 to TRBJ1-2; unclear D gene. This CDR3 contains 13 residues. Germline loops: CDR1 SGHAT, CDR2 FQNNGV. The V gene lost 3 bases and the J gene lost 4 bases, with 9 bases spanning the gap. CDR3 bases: TGTGCCAGCAGCTTCTTCAAACTCTATGGCTACACCTTC. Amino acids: CASSFFKLYGYTF.

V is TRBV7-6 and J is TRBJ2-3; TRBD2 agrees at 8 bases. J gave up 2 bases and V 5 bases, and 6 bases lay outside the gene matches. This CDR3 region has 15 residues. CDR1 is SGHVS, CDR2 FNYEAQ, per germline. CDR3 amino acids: CASSPVAGPTDTQYF. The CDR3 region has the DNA TGTGCCAGCAGCCCAGTAGCGGGGCCCACAGATACGCAGTATTTT.

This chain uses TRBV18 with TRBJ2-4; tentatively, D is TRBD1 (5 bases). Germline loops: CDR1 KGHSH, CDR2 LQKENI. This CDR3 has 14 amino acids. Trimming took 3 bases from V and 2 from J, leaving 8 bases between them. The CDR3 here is CASSPDSSKNIQYF. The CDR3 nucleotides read TGTGCCAGCTCACCCGACAGTTCCAAAAACATTCAGTACTTC.

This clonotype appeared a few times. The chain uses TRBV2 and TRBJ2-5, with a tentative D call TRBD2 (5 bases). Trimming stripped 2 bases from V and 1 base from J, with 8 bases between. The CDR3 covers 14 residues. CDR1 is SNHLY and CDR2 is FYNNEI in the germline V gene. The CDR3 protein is CASSEFSVQETQYF. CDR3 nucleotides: TGTGCCAGCAGTGAATTTAGCGTCCAAGAGACCCAGTACTTC.

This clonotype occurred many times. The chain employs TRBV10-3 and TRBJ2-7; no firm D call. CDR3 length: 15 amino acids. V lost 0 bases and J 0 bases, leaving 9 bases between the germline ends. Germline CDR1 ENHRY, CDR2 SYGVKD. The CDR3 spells CAISESIILSYEQYF. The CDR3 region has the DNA TGTGCCATCAGTGAGTCGATAATCCTCTCCTACGAGCAGTACTTC.

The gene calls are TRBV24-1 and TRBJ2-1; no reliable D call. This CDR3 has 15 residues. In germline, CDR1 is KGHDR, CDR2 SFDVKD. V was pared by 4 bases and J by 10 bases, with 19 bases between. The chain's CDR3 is CATSDPSDWSGEQFF. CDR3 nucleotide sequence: TGTGCCACCAGTGACCCCAGTGACTGGTCAGGCGAGCAGTTCTTC.

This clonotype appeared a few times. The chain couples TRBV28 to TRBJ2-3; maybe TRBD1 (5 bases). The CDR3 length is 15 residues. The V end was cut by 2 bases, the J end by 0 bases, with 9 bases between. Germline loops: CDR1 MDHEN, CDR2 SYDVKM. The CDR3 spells CASSLVGLSTDTQYF. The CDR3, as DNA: TGTGCCAGCAGTTTAGTGGGGCTTAGCACAGATACGCAGTATTTT.

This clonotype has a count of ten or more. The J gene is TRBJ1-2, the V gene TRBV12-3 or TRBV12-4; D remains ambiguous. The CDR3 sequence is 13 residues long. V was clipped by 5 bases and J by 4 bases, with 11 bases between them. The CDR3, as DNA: TGTGCCAGCAGTCCAACCAGAAGCTATGGCTACACCTTC. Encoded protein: CASSPTRSYGYTF.

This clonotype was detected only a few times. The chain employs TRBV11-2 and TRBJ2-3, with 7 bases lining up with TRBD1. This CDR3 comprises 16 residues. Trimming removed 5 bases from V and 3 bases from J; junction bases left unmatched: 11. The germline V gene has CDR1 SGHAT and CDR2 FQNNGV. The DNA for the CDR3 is TGTGCCAGCAGCCTCTTGTCCGGGACAGTGACAGATACGCAGTATTTT. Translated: CASSLLSGTVTDTQYF.

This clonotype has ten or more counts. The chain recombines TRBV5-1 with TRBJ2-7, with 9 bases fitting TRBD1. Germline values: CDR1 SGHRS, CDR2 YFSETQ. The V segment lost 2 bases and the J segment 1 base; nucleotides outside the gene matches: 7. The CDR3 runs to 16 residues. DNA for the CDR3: TGCGCCAGCAGCTTAATTACCGGGACAGGGTCCTACGAGCAGTACTTC. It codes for CASSLITGTGSYEQYF.

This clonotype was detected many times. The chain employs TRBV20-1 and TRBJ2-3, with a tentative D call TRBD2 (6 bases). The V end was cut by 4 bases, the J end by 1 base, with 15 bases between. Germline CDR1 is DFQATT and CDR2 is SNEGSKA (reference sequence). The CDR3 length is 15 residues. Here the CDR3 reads CSATPGTLRTDTQYF. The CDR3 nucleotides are TGCAGTGCTACACCTGGGACTCTACGCACAGATACGCAGTATTTT.

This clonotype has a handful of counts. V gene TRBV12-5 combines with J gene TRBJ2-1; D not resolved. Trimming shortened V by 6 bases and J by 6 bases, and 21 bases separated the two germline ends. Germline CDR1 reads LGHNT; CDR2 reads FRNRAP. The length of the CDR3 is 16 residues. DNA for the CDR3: TGTGCTAGTGGACGAAAAGGATTTAGGGAAGGCAATGAGCAGTTCTTC. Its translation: CASGRKGFREGNEQFF.

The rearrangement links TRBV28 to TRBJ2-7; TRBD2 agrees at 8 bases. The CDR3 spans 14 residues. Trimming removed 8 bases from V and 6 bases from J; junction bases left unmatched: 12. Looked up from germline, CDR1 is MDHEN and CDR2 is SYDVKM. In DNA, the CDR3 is TGTGCCAGCGGCGAAGGCGGGACTAGGGTCGAGCAGTACTTC. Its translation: CASGEGGTRVEQYF.

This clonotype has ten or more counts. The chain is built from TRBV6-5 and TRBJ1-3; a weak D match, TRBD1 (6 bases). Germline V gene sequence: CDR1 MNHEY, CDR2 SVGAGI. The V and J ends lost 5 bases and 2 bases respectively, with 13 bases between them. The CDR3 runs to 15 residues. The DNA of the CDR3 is TGTGCCAGCAGTCAACAGGGTTTCCCTGGAAACACCATATATTTT. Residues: CASSQQGFPGNTIYF.

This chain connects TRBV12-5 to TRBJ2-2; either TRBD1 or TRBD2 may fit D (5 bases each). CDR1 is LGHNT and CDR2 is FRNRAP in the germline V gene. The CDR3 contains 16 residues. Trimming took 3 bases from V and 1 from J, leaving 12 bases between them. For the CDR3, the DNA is TGTGCTAGTGGTTTCCTCCATGGGGGGAACACCGGGGAGCTGTTTTTT. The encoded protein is CASGFLHGGNTGELFF.

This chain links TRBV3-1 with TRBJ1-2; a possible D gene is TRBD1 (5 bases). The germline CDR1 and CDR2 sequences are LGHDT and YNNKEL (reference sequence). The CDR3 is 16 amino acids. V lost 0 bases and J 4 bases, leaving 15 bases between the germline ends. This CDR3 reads CASSQDTRQGPYGYTF. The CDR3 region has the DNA TGTGCCAGCAGCCAAGATACCCGCCAGGGACCCTATGGCTACACCTTC.

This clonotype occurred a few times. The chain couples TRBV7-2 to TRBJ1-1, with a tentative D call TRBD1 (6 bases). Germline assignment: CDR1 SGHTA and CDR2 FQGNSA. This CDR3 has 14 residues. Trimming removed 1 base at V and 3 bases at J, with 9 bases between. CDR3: CASSLGQAHTEAFF. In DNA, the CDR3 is TGTGCCAGCAGCTTAGGACAGGCTCACACTGAAGCTTTCTTT.

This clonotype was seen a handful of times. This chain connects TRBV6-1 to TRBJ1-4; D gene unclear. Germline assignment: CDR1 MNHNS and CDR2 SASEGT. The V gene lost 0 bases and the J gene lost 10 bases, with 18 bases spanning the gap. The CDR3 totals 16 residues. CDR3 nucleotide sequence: TGTGCCAGCAGTGAAGCGAGTGTGGTCCTGGACGGAAAACTGTTTTTT. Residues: CASSEASVVLDGKLFF.